The clone carrying this TCR beta chain has a single count. Its specificity is unknown. The data were obtained in a study of CD4 T cells in relation to SARS-CoV-2 and coronaviruses. Regarding the study as a whole: Monoreactive clones expanded significantly more to SARS-CoV-2 than crossreactive clones did.

The CDR3 extends over 15 amino acids. Trimming pared 6 bases from V and 8 bases from J, leaving 22 bases between. CDR1 LGHDT and CDR2 YNNKEL come from the germline V gene (reference sequence). TCRdb's table, derived via immunoSEQ multiplex PCR, lists solely in-frame clones and lacks some. The sample comprises some 68,000 clones, over 90% of which are singletons, and 0.23% rests with the top ten. CD4+ T cells from unexposed donors were obtained before the COVID-19 pandemic (2011-2018). The sequence derives from a human donor in good health. This chain joins TRBV3-1 (or the pseudogene TRBV3-2) and TRBJ1-1; D is perhaps TRBD1 (5 bases). The specimen sequenced was naive CD4+ T cells from PBMCs. Subset described: naive CD4+ T cells isolated by negative enrichment. CDR3 residues: CASSGTGVRGGEAFF. In DNA, the CDR3 is TGTGCCAGCAGTGGAACGGGGGTCCGCGGAGGCGAAGCTTTCTTT.